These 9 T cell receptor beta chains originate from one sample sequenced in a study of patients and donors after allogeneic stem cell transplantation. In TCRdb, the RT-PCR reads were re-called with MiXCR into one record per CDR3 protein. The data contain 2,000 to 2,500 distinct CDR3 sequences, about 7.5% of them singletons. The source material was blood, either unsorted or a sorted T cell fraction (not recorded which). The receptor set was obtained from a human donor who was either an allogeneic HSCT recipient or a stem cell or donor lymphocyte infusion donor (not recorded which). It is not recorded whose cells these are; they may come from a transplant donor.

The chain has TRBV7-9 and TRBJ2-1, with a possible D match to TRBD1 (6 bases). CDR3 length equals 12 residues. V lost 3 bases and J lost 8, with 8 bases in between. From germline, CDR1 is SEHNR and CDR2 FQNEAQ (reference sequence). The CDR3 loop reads CASSFRGDEQFF. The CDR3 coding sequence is TGTGCCAGCAGCTTCAGGGGCGATGAGCAGTTCTTC.

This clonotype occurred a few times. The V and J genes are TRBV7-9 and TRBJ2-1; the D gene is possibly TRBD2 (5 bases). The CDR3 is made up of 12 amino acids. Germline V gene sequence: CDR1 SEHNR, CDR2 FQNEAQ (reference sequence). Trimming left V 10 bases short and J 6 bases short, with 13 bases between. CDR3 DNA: TGTGCCACCCCGGGGTTGGGCAATGAGCAGTTCTTC. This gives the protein CATPGLGNEQFF.

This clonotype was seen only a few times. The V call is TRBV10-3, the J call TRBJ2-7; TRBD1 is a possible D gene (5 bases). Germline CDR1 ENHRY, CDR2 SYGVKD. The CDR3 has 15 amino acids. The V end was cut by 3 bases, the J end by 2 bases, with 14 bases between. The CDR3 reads CAISDTGSPAYEQYF. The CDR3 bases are TGTGCCATCAGTGACACAGGATCCCCTGCCTACGAGCAGTACTTC.

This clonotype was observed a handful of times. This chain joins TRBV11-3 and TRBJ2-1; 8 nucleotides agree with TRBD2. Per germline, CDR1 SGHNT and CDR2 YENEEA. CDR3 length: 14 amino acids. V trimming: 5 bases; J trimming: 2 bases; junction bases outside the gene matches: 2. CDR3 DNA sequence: TGTGCCAGCAGCGGAGCGGGGGCCTACAATGAGCAGTTCTTC. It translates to CASSGAGAYNEQFF. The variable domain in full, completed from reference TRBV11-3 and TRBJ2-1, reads EAGVVQSPRYKIIEKKQPVAFWCNPISGHNTLYWYLQNLGQGPELLIRYENEEAVDDSQLPKDRFSAERLKGVDSTLKIQPAELGDSAVYLCASSGAGAYNEQFFGPGTRLTVL.

CDR3 coding DNA: TGTGCCAGCCGGGGACTAGCGGGAGTTCTCGGATACGAGCAGTACTTC. Translating gives CASRGLAGVLGYEQYF. The V and J genes are TRBV6-6 and TRBJ2-7, with TRBD2 identical over 14 bases. There are 16 residues in the CDR3. Germline CDR1 and CDR2: MNHNY and SVGAGI (reference sequence). Losses at the gene ends were 8 bases for V and 4 bases for J; bases not matched to a gene: 10.

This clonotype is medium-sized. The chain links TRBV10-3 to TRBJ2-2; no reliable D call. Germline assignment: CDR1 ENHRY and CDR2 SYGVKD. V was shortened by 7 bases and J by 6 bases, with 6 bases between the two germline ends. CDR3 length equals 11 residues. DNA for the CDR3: TGTGCCATCACAGTGGCCGGGGAGCTGTTTTTT. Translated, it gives CAITVAGELFF.

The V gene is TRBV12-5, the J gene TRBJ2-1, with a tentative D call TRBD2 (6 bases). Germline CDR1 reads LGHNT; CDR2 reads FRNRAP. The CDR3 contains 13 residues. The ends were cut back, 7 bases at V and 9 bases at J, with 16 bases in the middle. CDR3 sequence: CASASRLETEQFF. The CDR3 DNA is TGTGCTAGTGCCTCACGACTAGAGACTGAGCAGTTCTTC.

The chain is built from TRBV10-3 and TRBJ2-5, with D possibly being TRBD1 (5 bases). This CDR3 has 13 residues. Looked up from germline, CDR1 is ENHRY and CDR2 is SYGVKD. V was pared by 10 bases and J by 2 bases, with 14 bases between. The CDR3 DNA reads TGTGCCACCTCCCACAGGCCACAAGAGACCCAGTACTTC. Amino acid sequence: CATSHRPQETQYF.

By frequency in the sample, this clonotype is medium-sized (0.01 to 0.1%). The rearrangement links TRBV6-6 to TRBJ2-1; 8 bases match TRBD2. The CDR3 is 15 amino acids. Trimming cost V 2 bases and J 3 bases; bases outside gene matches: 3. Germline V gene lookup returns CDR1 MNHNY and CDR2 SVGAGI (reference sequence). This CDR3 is CASSYEAGVYNEQFF. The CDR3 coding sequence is TGTGCCAGCAGTTACGAAGCGGGAGTCTACAATGAGCAGTTCTTC.